The text below deals with one T cell receptor (beta chain). Its antigen is unidentified. It was with a sample-barcoded 5' primer and a J-beta primer mix that a second PCR of roughly 7 to 11 cycles was run. TCRdb re-analysed the 5' RACE reads in MiXCR, keeping a single row per CDR3 protein. The profile shows about 1.6 million distinct CDR3 sequences, about 31% of them singletons. This record belongs to a study of blood T cells in healthy people across ages. Study results and caveats: Comparison with aged donors showed that long-lived donors had more naive CD4+ cells and higher diversity. Naive and antigen-experienced cells could not be conclusively compared, given unsorted PBMCs.

Germline V gene sequence: CDR1 LNHNV, CDR2 YYDKDF (reference sequence). V was clipped by 0 bases and J by 7 bases, with 12 bases between them. The CDR3 covers 14 residues. Sequenced input: blood. The sequence was obtained from a woman aged 25 to 39 in good health. The chain couples TRBV15 to TRBJ1-2, with D tentatively TRBD1 (6 bases). The CDR3 sequence: CATSRDRGIAGYTF. In DNA, the CDR3 is TGTGCCACCAGCAGAGACAGGGGTATCGCTGGCTACACCTTC.